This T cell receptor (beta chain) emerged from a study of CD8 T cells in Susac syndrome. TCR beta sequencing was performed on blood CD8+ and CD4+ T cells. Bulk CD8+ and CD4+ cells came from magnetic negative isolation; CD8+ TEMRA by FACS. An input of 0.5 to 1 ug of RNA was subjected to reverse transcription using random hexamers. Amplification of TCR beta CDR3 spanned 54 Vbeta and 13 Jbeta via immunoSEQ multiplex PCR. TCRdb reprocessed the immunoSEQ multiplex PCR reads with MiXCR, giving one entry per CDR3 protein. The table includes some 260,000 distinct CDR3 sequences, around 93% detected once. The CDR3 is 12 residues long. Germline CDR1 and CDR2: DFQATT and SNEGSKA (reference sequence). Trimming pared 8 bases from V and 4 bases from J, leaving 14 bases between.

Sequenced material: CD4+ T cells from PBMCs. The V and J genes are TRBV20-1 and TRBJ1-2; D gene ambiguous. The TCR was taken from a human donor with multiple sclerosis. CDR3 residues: CSPKAPSYGYTF. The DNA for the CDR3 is TGCAGTCCGAAGGCGCCGAGCTATGGCTACACCTTC.